The 30 T cell receptor beta chains below come from one sample, sequenced in a study of vaccination and CD4 T cells after COVID-19. The Oncomine TCR Beta short-read assay generated sequence data from the DNA of cultured CD4+ T cells. MiXCR, applied by TCRdb to the PCR reads, yields one record per CDR3 protein. This table holds about 6,500 distinct CDR3 sequences, more than 45% found once. Noted treatment: roughly 11-day PBMC culture with coronavirus spike peptide pools or control peptides (ViraFEST assay). Before the COVID-19 pandemic (2011-2018), CD4+ T cells were obtained from the unexposed donor. Which antigens these TCRs recognize remains unknown. Sequenced input: CD4+ T cells from blood, cultured in vitro. The receptors here all came from a human donor in good health.

The chain uses TRBV30 and TRBJ1-5, with D unclear. Trimming left V 3 bases short and J 3 bases short, with 12 bases between. This CDR3 comprises 14 residues. Germline V gene sequence: CDR1 GTSNPN, CDR2 SVGIG (reference sequence). CDR3 nucleotide sequence: TGTGCCTGGAGCCCCCCGGGAGTCAATCAGCCCCAGCATTTT. It is translated as CAWSPPGVNQPQHF.

This rearrangement joins TRBV18 to TRBJ2-3; 7 nucleotides match TRBD2. This CDR3 spans 13 amino acids. The V and J ends lost 6 bases and 5 bases, in that order; junction bases with no gene match: 5. Germline CDR1 is KGHSH and CDR2 is LQKENI. CDR3 sequence (DNA): TGTGCCAGCTCCGACGGGAGGCAAGATACGCAGTATTTT. This sequence encodes CASSDGRQDTQYF.

This clonotype appeared a single time. The CDR3 DNA is TGTGCCAGCAGTTTTGGGGTACATTCTAGTTCGAACACTGAAGCTTTCTTT. It is translated as CASSFGVHSSSNTEAFF. The chain joins TRBV12-3 or TRBV12-4 to TRBJ1-1; D is ambiguous. This CDR3 spans 17 amino acids. Trimming shortened V by 3 bases and J by 1 base, and 18 bases separated the two germline ends.

The rearrangement links TRBV7-8 to TRBJ2-5, with 7 positions matching TRBD2. Germline CDR1 reads SGHVS; CDR2 reads FQNEAQ. The CDR3 runs 16 residues. Trimming at V came to 0 bases and at J to 5 bases, leaving 9 bases not matched to a gene. The CDR3 spells CASSLAIGGRTETQYF. DNA of the CDR3: TGTGCCAGCAGCTTAGCGATTGGCGGGAGAACGGAGACCCAGTACTTC. Variable domain in full (rest from reference TRBV7-8 and TRBJ2-5): GAGVSQSPRYKVAKRGQDVALRCDPISGHVSLFWYQQALGQGPEFLTYFQNEAQLDKSGLPSDRFFAERPEGSVSTLKIQRTQQEDSAVYLCASSLAIGGRTETQYFGPGTRLLVL.

The chain couples TRBV19 to TRBJ1-2; 9 bases line up with TRBD1. The CDR3 is 15 residues long. CDR1 and CDR2 from the germline V gene are LNHDA and SQIVND (reference sequence). The J segment lost 4 bases and the V segment lost 6 bases, leaving 9 bases of the junction unmatched. The DNA for the CDR3 is TGTGCCAGTAGCCCGGGGACAGGGTCCCTCTATGGCTACACCTTC. Its protein is CASSPGTGSLYGYTF.

This clonotype was found a few times. This chain connects TRBV20-1 to TRBJ2-1; 10 bases align to TRBD2. The CDR3 spans 12 residues. V shed 1 base, J shed 12 bases, and the junction held 3 bases outside the gene matches. CDR1 is DFQATT, CDR2 SNEGSKA, per germline (reference sequence). In nucleotides, the CDR3 is TGCAGTGCTAGAGCAGCGGGGGGGCCGCAGTTCTTC. Its translation is CSARAAGGPQFF.

The chain has TRBV6-1 and TRBJ2-3, with 11 bases lining up with TRBD2. This CDR3 comprises 16 residues. Germline CDR1 MNHNS, CDR2 SASEGT. V trimming: 3 bases; J trimming: 3 bases; junction bases outside the gene matches: 5. CDR3 amino acids: CASSEAGLAATDTQYF. The CDR3 DNA is TGTGCCAGCAGTGAGGCGGGACTAGCGGCGACAGATACGCAGTATTTT.

This clonotype has a handful of counts. The chain has TRBV27 and TRBJ2-3; TRBD2 matches 9 bases. J lost 3 bases, V lost 4 bases, and 2 bases had no gene match. Germline loops: CDR1 MNHEY, CDR2 SMNVEV (reference sequence). The CDR3 sequence is 14 residues long. The CDR3 protein is CASSWSGRTDTQYF. DNA of the CDR3: TGTGCCAGCAGTTGGAGCGGGAGGACAGATACGCAGTATTTT.

This chain links TRBV5-1 with TRBJ1-2; a weak D match, TRBD1 (6 bases). V shed 6 bases and J shed 0 bases, with 12 bases lying between them. Germline CDR1 and CDR2: SGHRS and YFSETQ. The CDR3 extends over 14 amino acids. The CDR3 nucleotides read TGCGCCAGCAAGACGACAGGAGCTAACTATGGCTACACCTTC. This encodes CASKTTGANYGYTF. Together with reference TRBV5-1 and TRBJ1-2, the CDR3 gives the full variable domain: KAGVTQTPRYLIKTRGQQVTLSCSPISGHRSVSWYQQTPGQGLQFLFEYFSETQRNKGNFPGRFSGRQFSNSRSEMNVSTLELGDSALYLCASKTTGANYGYTFGSGTRLTVV.

This clonotype was seen only a few times. This CDR3 reads CASSTPPGTEAFF. The CDR3 region has the DNA TGTGCCAGCAGCACCCCCCCGGGGACTGAAGCTTTCTTT. The chain is built from TRBV6-1 and TRBJ1-1; D is unresolved. Germline CDR1 MNHNS, CDR2 SASEGT. V was cut by 6 bases and J by 5 bases, with 13 bases left in between. The CDR3 is 13 residues long.

CDR3 residues: CASSLTGGYEQYF. The CDR3 DNA reads TGTGCCAGCAGCCTTACAGGGGGCTACGAGCAGTACTTC. This chain joins TRBV12-3 or TRBV12-4 and TRBJ2-7; 8 positions match TRBD1. The trim removed 6 bases at V and 3 bases at J, leaving 4 bases unmatched. The CDR3 runs 13 residues.

CDR3 region: CATSSILLTEQFF. In DNA form, the CDR3 reads TGTGCCACCAGCTCGATTCTACTTACCGAGCAGTTCTTC. The chain has TRBV24-1 and TRBJ2-1; no firm D call. The V end was cut by 7 bases, the J end by 10 bases, with 16 bases between. CDR3 length equals 13 residues. Germline V gene sequence: CDR1 KGHDR, CDR2 SFDVKD.

The chain joins TRBV20-1 to TRBJ2-1; 7 nucleotides match TRBD2. Germline trimming cut 1 base from V and 7 bases from J; bases unmatched to any gene: 19. CDR3 length equals 18 residues. Germline V gene sequence: CDR1 DFQATT, CDR2 SNEGSKA (reference sequence). CDR3 residues: CSARGGGSSRTRLNEQFF. DNA of the CDR3: TGCAGTGCTAGAGGAGGCGGGAGCTCCCGGACCAGGTTGAATGAGCAGTTCTTC.

By share, this clonotype counts as large. The V and J genes are TRBV20-1 and TRBJ2-3; D is undetermined. This CDR3 has 14 residues. The germline V gene encodes CDR1 DFQATT and CDR2 SNEGSKA (reference sequence). Trimming took 3 bases from V and 0 from J, leaving 10 bases between them. The CDR3 nucleotides are TGCAGTGCTAGTTACAGTACTAGCACAGATACGCAGTATTTT. Protein sequence: CSASYSTSTDTQYF.

This sequence joins TRBV9 and TRBJ2-5, with unresolved D. This CDR3 comprises 15 residues. Germline CDR1 and CDR2: SGDLS and YYNGEE. The V end lost 2 bases, the J end lost 4 bases, and 15 bases lay between the germline ends. CDR3 coding DNA: TGTGCCAGCAGCGTTTTTAGCTTATCCGGAGAGACCCAGTACTTC. Its protein is CASSVFSLSGETQYF.

There are a few counts of this clonotype. The chain joins TRBV12-3 or TRBV12-4 to TRBJ1-1; TRBD1 might be the D (5 bases). CDR3 length equals 13 residues. Trimming pared 6 bases from V and 6 bases from J, leaving 14 bases between. CDR3 DNA: TGTGCCAGCAGCCCCTTCTTAGGGGCTGAAGCTTTCTTT. Amino acid sequence: CASSPFLGAEAFF.

The chain couples TRBV18 to TRBJ1-1; no clear D gene. The CDR3 length is 14 residues. The V gene's germline CDR1 is KGHSH and CDR2 LQKENI. Trimming stripped 8 bases from V and 5 bases from J, with 18 bases between. CDR3 sequence reads: CASTQEGAGTEAFF. The CDR3 nucleotides are TGTGCCAGCACTCAGGAGGGCGCAGGTACTGAAGCTTTCTTT.

The V gene is TRBV27, the J gene TRBJ1-3; 7 bases fit TRBD1. V gave up 3 bases and J gave up 9 bases; unmatched junction bases: 5. The CDR3 runs 13 residues. CDR1 MNHEY and CDR2 SMNVEV come from the germline V gene (reference sequence). CDR3 DNA sequence: TGTGCCAGCAGTTTTGACAGGGCTGGCACCATATATTTT. Its protein is CASSFDRAGTIYF.

The rearrangement joins TRBV12-3 or TRBV12-4 to TRBJ2-5; D uncertain. This CDR3 spans 13 amino acids. The ends were cut back, 5 bases at V and 3 bases at J, with 10 bases in the middle. The CDR3 loop reads CASSHLNEETQYF. The CDR3 region has the DNA TGTGCCAGCAGTCACTTAAATGAAGAGACCCAGTACTTC.

V and J are TRBV7-2 and TRBJ1-1; D remains unclear. CDR1 SGHTA and CDR2 FQGNSA come from the germline V gene. CDR3 length equals 13 residues. The CDR3, as DNA: TGTGTCACGAGAGACACCTTGAACACTGAAGCTTTCTTT. Translated: CVTRDTLNTEAFF.

The chain employs TRBV11-1 and TRBJ2-2; the match to TRBD2 covers 10 bases. Germline CDR1 and CDR2: SGHAT and FQDESV (reference sequence). V lost 5 bases, J lost 4 bases, and 10 bases stayed unmatched. This CDR3 has 17 amino acids. The CDR3 DNA reads TGTGCCAGCAGCATAGAGGGACTAGCGTCGGTCACCGGGGAGCTGTTTTTT. Its translation is CASSIEGLASVTGELFF.

This clonotype was counted between two and nine times. The V gene is TRBV20-1, the J gene TRBJ1-2; no reliable D call. Germline-derived CDR1 and CDR2 are DFQATT and SNEGSKA (reference sequence). The CDR3 contains 13 residues. Trimming left V 5 bases short and J 1 base short, with 11 bases between. The CDR3 loop is CSARGLGNYGYTF. The CDR3 nucleotides are TGCAGTGCTCGCGGATTAGGTAACTATGGCTACACCTTC.

This clonotype was recorded once. The V gene is TRBV9, the J gene TRBJ2-1; 8 nucleotides match TRBD2. CDR1 and CDR2 from the germline V gene are SGDLS and YYNGEE. V dropped 0 bases and J dropped 4; count of bases not matched to a gene: 3. The CDR3 totals 15 residues. The CDR3, as DNA: TGTGCCAGCAGCGTAGATAGCGGGGCTTACAATGAGCAGTTCTTC. This codes for CASSVDSGAYNEQFF.

The chain uses TRBV6-2 or TRBV6-3 and TRBJ1-1; D is perhaps TRBD1 (5 bases). Trimming cost V 2 bases and J 4 bases, with 20 bases left between them. The germline V gene has CDR1 MNHEY and CDR2 SVGEGT. CDR3 size: 17 residues. This CDR3 is CASSYTPGRLEGTEAFF. The CDR3 DNA sequence: TGTGCCAGCAGTTACACCCCGGGGCGGCTCGAGGGCACTGAAGCTTTCTTT.

The V gene is TRBV11-2, the J gene TRBJ2-1; perhaps TRBD1 as D (6 bases). The CDR3 loop spans 14 amino acids. Trimming cost V 2 bases and J 6 bases, with 11 bases left between them. The germline CDR1 and CDR2 sequences are SGHAT and FQNNGV. The CDR3: CASSLSGASNEQFF. CDR3 coding DNA: TGTGCCAGCAGCTTATCAGGGGCATCCAATGAGCAGTTCTTC.

Only a few counts were recorded for this clonotype. The genes are TRBV27 and TRBJ1-1, with D tentatively TRBD1 (5 bases). Trimming removed 5 bases at V and 5 bases at J, with 18 bases between. This CDR3 comprises 15 residues. Germline V lookup: CDR1 MNHEY, CDR2 SMNVEV (reference sequence). The CDR3 protein is CASSPSIGVWTEAFF. CDR3 DNA sequence: TGTGCCAGCAGTCCCTCAATAGGGGTATGGACTGAAGCTTTCTTT.

The rearrangement links TRBV7-2 to TRBJ1-2; D might be TRBD1 (5 bases). The length of the CDR3 is 14 residues. V shed 5 bases and J shed 4 bases, with 14 bases lying between them. Germline V gene data show CDR1 as SGHTA and CDR2 as FQGNSA. For the CDR3, the DNA is TGTGCCAGCAGCCCGGACATGGGCCCCTATGGCTACACCTTC. Amino acids: CASSPDMGPYGYTF.

V is TRBV28 and J is TRBJ1-3, with no clear D. Trimming pared 3 bases from V and 0 bases from J, leaving 12 bases between. The V gene's germline CDR1 is MDHEN and CDR2 SYDVKM. This CDR3 spans 16 amino acids. CDR3 sequence: CASSLNRPSSGNTIYF. CDR3 in DNA: TGTGCCAGCAGTTTGAACCGACCTTCCTCTGGAAACACCATATATTTT.

This clonotype showed up just a few times. The genes are TRBV20-1 and TRBJ2-3; TRBD2 matches at 7 bases. The length of the CDR3 is 15 residues. Germline CDR1 and CDR2: DFQATT and SNEGSKA (reference sequence). Unmatched junction bases numbered 7, after V lost 3 bases and J lost 1 base. The CDR3 reads CSASPGLTGTDTQYF. The CDR3, as DNA: TGCAGTGCTAGCCCGGGACTAACAGGCACAGATACGCAGTATTTT.

This chain joins TRBV5-1 and TRBJ2-1; 13 positions match TRBD2. The length of the CDR3 is 18 residues. With 3 bases clipped from V and 8 bases from J, the junction kept 14 bases outside the gene matches. The germline V gene encodes CDR1 SGHRS and CDR2 YFSETQ. The CDR3 spells CASSSTSGGAYGIHEQFF. The DNA for the CDR3 is TGCGCCAGCAGCTCTACTAGCGGGGGGGCTTATGGCATTCATGAGCAGTTCTTC.